This T cell receptor beta chain was captured in a study of PD-1 blockade in classical Hodgkin lymphoma. Points from the study as a whole: Possible causes of repertoire differences, disease activity or prior therapy, remain undefined.

Time point indicated: cycle 4 day 1 (C4D1), after about 6 weeks of nivolumab. All the patients suffered relapse after autologous stem cell transplantation, and brentuximab vedotin exposure differed. This table comes from immunoSEQ multiplex PCR, and its TCRdb copy is limited to in-frame clones, with some not included. The table includes around 45,000 clones, about 77% detected once. A word on this clone: Its antigen remains unknown.

V lost 0 bases, J lost 6 bases, and 13 bases lay in between. CDR1 and CDR2 (germline): SGDLS, YYNGEE. The CDR3 spans 15 residues. The input for sequencing was peripheral blood mononuclear cells (PBMCs), taken before the fourth cycle of nivolumab. The sequence was collected from a human donor with classical Hodgkin lymphoma. V is TRBV9 and J is TRBJ1-5, with a possible D match to TRBD1 (5 bases). CDR3 sequence reads: CASSVAGDDGQPQHF. The CDR3 DNA follows: TGTGCCAGCAGCGTAGCGGGGGACGACGGTCAGCCCCAGCATTTT.